The 21 T cell receptor beta chains below were found in one sample sequenced in a study of blood T cell repertoires in COVID-19 (dated by TCRdb to between 2020 and 2021). The receptor library was made with the immunoSEQ multiplex PCR assay. Held by TCRdb, this immuneACCESS table contains in-frame sequences only and omits some clones. Under half of the omission traces to an unresolved V gene where checked; the cause of the rest is unknown. The sample profile shows some 100,000 clones; more than 75% of them were found once. Of the sample, roughly 13% falls within the top ten clones. The sequenced sample consisted of peripheral blood. Every receptor here comes from a human donor in a cohort sampled during active COVID-19.

V is TRBV3-1 (or the pseudogene TRBV3-2) and J is TRBJ2-3, with TRBD2 as a possible D gene (5 bases). CDR3 length equals 14 residues. The ends were cut back, 4 bases at V and 4 bases at J, with 12 bases in the middle. The germline V gene has CDR1 LGHDT and CDR2 YNNKEL (reference sequence). The CDR3 nucleotides are TGTGCCAGCAGCCCCCTTCGAGGGTCAGATACGCAGTATTTT. Encoded protein: CASSPLRGSDTQYF.

The genes are TRBV19 and TRBJ1-3; D unclear. The germline V and J ends were trimmed by 3 bases and 0 bases, with 6 bases remaining between them. Germline V lookup: CDR1 LNHDA, CDR2 SQIVND (reference sequence). The CDR3 length is 14 residues. The DNA of the CDR3 is TGTGCCAGTAGTATTCTGTCCTCTGGAAACACCATATATTTT. Residues: CASSILSSGNTIYF.

A single count supports this clone. V is TRBV10-2 and J is TRBJ2-7; the match to TRBD1 covers 7 bases. Trimming cost V 3 bases and J 4 bases; bases outside gene matches: 6. The CDR3 sequence is 14 residues long. CDR1 is WSHSY, CDR2 SAAADI, per germline. The CDR3 nucleotides read TGCGCCAGCAGTGAAGGGGGCAGGGGGTACGAGCAGTACTTC. Protein sequence: CASSEGGRGYEQYF.

The rearrangement uses TRBV7-2 and TRBJ1-3; TRBD1 might be the D (5 bases). The ends were cut back, 1 base at V and 0 bases at J, with 10 bases in the middle. Germline CDR1 and CDR2: SGHTA and FQGNSA. This CDR3 is 16 amino acids long. The CDR3 coding sequence is TGTGCCAGCAGCTTAGACGGACAACTCTCTGGAAACACCATATATTTT. Its protein product is CASSLDGQLSGNTIYF.

This rearrangement joins TRBV9 to TRBJ1-3; possibly TRBD1 for D (5 bases). The CDR3 has 14 residues. V lost 3 bases and J 4 bases, leaving 11 bases between the germline ends. Germline V gives CDR1 SGDLS, CDR2 YYNGEE. DNA for the CDR3: TGTGCCAGCAGCGCCGTCAGACAGGGAAACACCATATATTTT. Amino acids: CASSAVRQGNTIYF.

Only a few counts were recorded for this clone. In the same sample, other DNA sequences code for this CDR3. This CDR3 reads CASSFLAGTDTQYF. DNA of the CDR3: TGTGCCAGCAGTTTTCTAGCGGGCACAGATACGCAGTATTTT. The rearrangement links TRBV28 to TRBJ2-3; TRBD2 matches 7 bases. Germline V lookup: CDR1 MDHEN, CDR2 SYDVKM. The CDR3 runs to 14 residues. V trimming: 3 bases; J trimming: 1 base; junction bases outside the gene matches: 1.

This clone was observed once. The chain employs TRBV9 and TRBJ2-1, with 8 positions matching TRBD2. The CDR3 length is 16 residues. Unmatched junction bases numbered 8, after V lost 3 bases and J lost 3 bases. Germline CDR1 and CDR2: SGDLS and YYNGEE. The DNA of the CDR3 is TGTGCCAGCAGCGGAACTAGCGGCCAATACTACAATGAGCAGTTCTTC. It is translated as CASSGTSGQYYNEQFF.

This clone has just a few counts. J is TRBJ1-3 and V is TRBV18, with D maybe TRBD1 (5 bases). The CDR3 is 18 residues long. Germline CDR1 is KGHSH and CDR2 is LQKENI. V lost 2 bases to trimming and J lost 0 bases, with 17 bases between them. The CDR3 here is CASSPSMRPDNSGNTIYF. The DNA of the CDR3 is TGTGCCAGCTCACCATCGATGAGGCCGGACAACTCTGGAAACACCATATATTTT.

The chain employs TRBV12-3 or TRBV12-4 and TRBJ1-2, with 10 bases identical to TRBD1. Trimming took 9 bases from V and 8 from J; bases not matched to a gene: 9. The CDR3 is 13 residues long. The CDR3 DNA reads as TGTGCCAGTCGGACAGGGGGTACGTACGGCTACACCTTC. Encoded protein: CASRTGGTYGYTF.

J is TRBJ2-3 and V is TRBV5-1; 9 positions agree with TRBD1. CDR3 length equals 15 residues. V trimming: 4 bases; J trimming: 2 bases; junction bases outside the gene matches: 5. Germline CDR1 SGHRS, CDR2 YFSETQ. CDR3 DNA sequence: TGCGCCAGCAGCCGGACAGGGGATTACACAGATACGCAGTATTTT. Amino acid sequence: CASSRTGDYTDTQYF.

The V and J genes are TRBV7-2 and TRBJ1-6; D not resolved. Trimming stripped 1 base from V and 10 bases from J, with 8 bases between. CDR3 size: 13 residues. Germline CDR1 SGHTA, CDR2 FQGNSA. CDR3 nucleotide sequence: TGTGCCAGCAGCTTAGTCCCTGAGTCACCCCTCCACTTT. Amino acids: CASSLVPESPLHF.

The chain has TRBV5-1 and TRBJ2-7, with TRBD2 as a possible D gene (5 bases). Germline V gives CDR1 SGHRS, CDR2 YFSETQ. CDR3 length equals 15 residues. Trimming shortened V by 4 bases and J by 1 base, and 15 bases separated the two germline ends. The CDR3: CASSPSEGRSYEQYF. The CDR3 bases are TGCGCCAGCAGCCCCAGCGAGGGTAGGTCCTACGAGCAGTACTTC.

This clone has only a few counts. Additional DNA sequences in this sample encode the identical CDR3. The V and J genes are TRBV19 and TRBJ2-2, with 8 bases identical to TRBD1. Germline loops: CDR1 LNHDA, CDR2 SQIVND (reference sequence). Unmatched junction bases numbered 2, after V lost 9 bases and J lost 5 bases. The CDR3 totals 12 residues. Here the CDR3 DNA reads TGTGCCAGCAGGACAGGGACCGGGGAGCTGTTTTTT. This gives the protein CASRTGTGELFF.

CDR3 loop: CASSLGAGKTTYEQYF. Written as DNA, the CDR3 is TGTGCCAGCAGCTTAGGCGCAGGGAAGACCACCTACGAGCAGTACTTC. The V call is TRBV7-2, the J call TRBJ2-7; the D gene is possibly TRBD1 (5 bases). The germline gives CDR1 SGHTA, CDR2 FQGNSA. V was trimmed by 1 base and J by 2 bases, leaving 15 bases between them. There are 16 residues in the CDR3.

The genes are TRBV4-2 and TRBJ2-1; 14 bases fit TRBD2. The CDR3 loop spans 18 amino acids. V lost 3 bases, J lost 8 bases, and 12 bases stayed unmatched. Looked up from germline, CDR1 is LGHNA and CDR2 is YNFKEQ. The DNA of the CDR3 is TGTGCCAGCAGCCAGACCCCGACTAGCGGGAGGGCTGGGGATGAGCAGTTCTTC. Amino acids: CASSQTPTSGRAGDEQFF.

The J gene is TRBJ2-3, the V gene TRBV27, with TRBD2 identical over 11 bases. CDR1 is MNHEY, CDR2 SMNVEV, per germline (reference sequence). V lost 4 bases and J lost 12; bases outside the gene matches: 12. There are 15 residues in the CDR3. CDR3 nucleotide sequence: TGTGCCAGCAGTTCGCCGCTAGCGGGGGGCCCTATCCAGTATTTT. Residues: CASSSPLAGGPIQYF.

This sequence joins TRBV7-2 and TRBJ2-7, with D possibly being TRBD2 (6 bases). The CDR3 runs 14 residues. Trimming cost V 5 bases and J 0 bases, with 11 bases left between them. The germline V gene has CDR1 SGHTA and CDR2 FQGNSA. DNA for the CDR3: TGTGCCAGCAGCCCGGGGGACGGCTCCTACGAGCAGTACTTC. Translating it yields CASSPGDGSYEQYF.

This clone appeared a single time. This chain joins TRBV21-1 and TRBJ2-7; the table calls TRBD2, which could not be checked here. TRBV21-1 is labeled a pseudogene. This CDR3 is built from 16 residues. The CDR3 nucleotides are TGTGCCAGCAGCAACAGGACTAGCGGGACGGAGGGGGGGCAGTACTTC. It yields the protein CASSNRTSGTEGGQYF.

This clone appeared a single time. The V gene is TRBV20-1, the J gene TRBJ1-1; unclear D gene. The germline CDR1 and CDR2 sequences are DFQATT and SNEGSKA (reference sequence). The CDR3 spans 11 residues. The germline V and J ends were trimmed by 6 bases and 6 bases, with 11 bases remaining between them. DNA of the CDR3: TGCAGTGCAAAGTCGGTCCCTGAAGCTTTCTTT. Translated, it gives CSAKSVPEAFF.

This rearrangement joins TRBV6-4 to TRBJ1-1; D remains ambiguous. This CDR3 has 13 amino acids. With 3 bases removed from V and 11 bases from J, the gap between germline ends came to 16 bases. The germline CDR1 and CDR2 sequences are MRHNA and SNTAGT. CDR3 coding DNA: TGTGCCAGCAGTGAGACCCTGGGAGTGCCGGCTTTCTTT. This encodes CASSETLGVPAFF.

The table lists this clone with a count of one. This chain joins TRBV7-8 and TRBJ1-1; 9 bases fit TRBD1. CDR1 is SGHVS, CDR2 FQNEAQ, per germline. The V and J ends lost 4 bases and 2 bases, in that order; junction bases with no gene match: 8. This CDR3 spans 16 amino acids. The CDR3 bases are TGTGCCAGCAGCTCGTTCCGGGACAGGGTAAACACTGAAGCTTTCTTT. As protein: CASSSFRDRVNTEAFF. Together with reference TRBV7-8 and TRBJ1-1, the CDR3 gives the full variable domain: GAGVSQSPRYKVAKRGQDVALRCDPISGHVSLFWYQQALGQGPEFLTYFQNEAQLDKSGLPSDRFFAERPEGSVSTLKIQRTQQEDSAVYLCASSSFRDRVNTEAFFGQGTRLTVV.